This T cell receptor beta chain was recorded in a study of blood T cell repertoires in COVID-19. In the authors' workflow: Amplification from reference gene primers served as the basis for estimated nucleated cell counts. The assay was immunoSEQ multiplex PCR, and TCRdb's table has in-frame clones only and misses some. Clone size and the V and J calls come from that table; the DNA yielded D and trimming. The data hold about 80,000 clones, with approximately 88% observed a single time. CDR1 is LGHNA, CDR2 YNFKEQ, per germline. The germline V and J ends were trimmed by 4 bases and 7 bases, with 19 bases remaining between them. The CDR3 extends over 15 amino acids.

Sequences were obtained from peripheral blood. The clonotype was recovered from a woman older than 75 with acute or convalescent COVID-19. This chain uses TRBV4-2 with TRBJ2-5; possible D gene TRBD1, 6 bases. The CDR3 loop reads CASSPGVGDVGTQYF. The DNA for the CDR3 is TGTGCCAGCAGCCCAGGGGTCGGGGATGTGGGGACCCAGTACTTC.